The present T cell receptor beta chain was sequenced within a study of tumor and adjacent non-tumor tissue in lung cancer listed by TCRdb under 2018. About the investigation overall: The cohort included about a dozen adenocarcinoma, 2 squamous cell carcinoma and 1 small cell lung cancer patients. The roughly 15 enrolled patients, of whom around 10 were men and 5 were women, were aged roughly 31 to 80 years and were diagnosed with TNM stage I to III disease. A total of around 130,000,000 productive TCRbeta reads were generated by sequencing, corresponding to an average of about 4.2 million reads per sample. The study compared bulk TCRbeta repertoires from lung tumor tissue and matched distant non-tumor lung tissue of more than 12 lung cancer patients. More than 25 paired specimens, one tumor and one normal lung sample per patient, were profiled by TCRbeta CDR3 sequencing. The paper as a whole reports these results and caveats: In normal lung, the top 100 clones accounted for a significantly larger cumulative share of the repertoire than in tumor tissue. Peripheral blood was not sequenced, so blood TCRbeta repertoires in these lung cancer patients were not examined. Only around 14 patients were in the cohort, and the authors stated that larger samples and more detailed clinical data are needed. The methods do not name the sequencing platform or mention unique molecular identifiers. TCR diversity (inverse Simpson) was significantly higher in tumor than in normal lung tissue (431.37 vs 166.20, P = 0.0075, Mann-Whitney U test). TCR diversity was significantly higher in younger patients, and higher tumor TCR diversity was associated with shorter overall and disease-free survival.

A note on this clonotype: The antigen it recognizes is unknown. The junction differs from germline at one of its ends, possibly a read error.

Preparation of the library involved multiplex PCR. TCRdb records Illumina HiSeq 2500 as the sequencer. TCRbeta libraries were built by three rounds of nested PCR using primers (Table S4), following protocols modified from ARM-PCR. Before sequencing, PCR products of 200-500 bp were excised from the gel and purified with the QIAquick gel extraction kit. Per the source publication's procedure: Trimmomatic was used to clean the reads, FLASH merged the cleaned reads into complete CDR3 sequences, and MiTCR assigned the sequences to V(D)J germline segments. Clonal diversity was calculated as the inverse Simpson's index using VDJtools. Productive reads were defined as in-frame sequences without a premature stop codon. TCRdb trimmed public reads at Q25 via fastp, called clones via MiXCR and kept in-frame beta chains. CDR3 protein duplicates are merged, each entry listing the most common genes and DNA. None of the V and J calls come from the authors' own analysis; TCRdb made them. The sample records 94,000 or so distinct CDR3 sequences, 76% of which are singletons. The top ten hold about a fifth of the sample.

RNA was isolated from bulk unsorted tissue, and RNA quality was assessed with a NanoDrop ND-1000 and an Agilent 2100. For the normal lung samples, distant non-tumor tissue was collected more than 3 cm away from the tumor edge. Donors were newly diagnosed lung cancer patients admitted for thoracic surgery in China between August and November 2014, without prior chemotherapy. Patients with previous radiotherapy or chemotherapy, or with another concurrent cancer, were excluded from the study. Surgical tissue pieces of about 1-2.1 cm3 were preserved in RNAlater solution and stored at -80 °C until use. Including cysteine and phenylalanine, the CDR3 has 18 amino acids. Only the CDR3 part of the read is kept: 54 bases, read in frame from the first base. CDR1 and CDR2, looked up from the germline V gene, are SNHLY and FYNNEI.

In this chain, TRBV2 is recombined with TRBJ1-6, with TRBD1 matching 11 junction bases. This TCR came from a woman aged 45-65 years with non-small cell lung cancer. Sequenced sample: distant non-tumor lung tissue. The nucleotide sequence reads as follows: TGTGCCAGCAATGAAGAAGTATTACGCGGGACAGGGGGTTCACCCCTCCACTTT. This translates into CASNEEVLRGTGGSPLHF. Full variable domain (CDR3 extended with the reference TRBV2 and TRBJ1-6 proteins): EPEVTQTPSHQVTQMGQEVILRCVPISNHLYFYWYRQILGQKVEFLVSFYNNEISEKSEIFDDQFSVERPDGSNFTLKIRSTKLEDSAMYFCASNEEVLRGTGGSPLHFGNGTRLTVT.